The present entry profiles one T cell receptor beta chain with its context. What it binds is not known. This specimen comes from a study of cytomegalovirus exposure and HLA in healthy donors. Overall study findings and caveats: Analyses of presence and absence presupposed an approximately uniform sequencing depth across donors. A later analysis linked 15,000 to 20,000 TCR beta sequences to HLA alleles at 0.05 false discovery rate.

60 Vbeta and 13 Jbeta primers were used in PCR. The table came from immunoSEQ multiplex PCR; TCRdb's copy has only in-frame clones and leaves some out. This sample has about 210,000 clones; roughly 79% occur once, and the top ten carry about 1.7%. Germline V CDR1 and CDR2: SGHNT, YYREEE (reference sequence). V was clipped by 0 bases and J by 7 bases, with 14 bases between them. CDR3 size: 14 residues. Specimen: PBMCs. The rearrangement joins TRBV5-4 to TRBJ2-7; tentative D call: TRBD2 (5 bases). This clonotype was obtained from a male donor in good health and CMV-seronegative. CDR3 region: CASSLAPTGSEQYF. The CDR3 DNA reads TGTGCCAGCAGCTTGGCCCCGACTGGGAGTGAGCAGTACTTC.